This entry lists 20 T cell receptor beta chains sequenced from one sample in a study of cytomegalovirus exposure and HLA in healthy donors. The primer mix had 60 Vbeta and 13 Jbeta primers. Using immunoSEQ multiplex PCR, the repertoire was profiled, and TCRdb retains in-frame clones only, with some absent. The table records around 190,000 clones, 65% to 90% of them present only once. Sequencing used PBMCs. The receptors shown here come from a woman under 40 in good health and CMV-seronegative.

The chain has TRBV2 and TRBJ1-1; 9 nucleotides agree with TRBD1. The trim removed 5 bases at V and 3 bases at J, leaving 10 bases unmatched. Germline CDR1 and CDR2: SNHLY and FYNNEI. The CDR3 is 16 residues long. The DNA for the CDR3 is TGTGCCAGCAGTCCCGGGACAGGGAAATTGGACACTGAAGCTTTCTTT. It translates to CASSPGTGKLDTEAFF.

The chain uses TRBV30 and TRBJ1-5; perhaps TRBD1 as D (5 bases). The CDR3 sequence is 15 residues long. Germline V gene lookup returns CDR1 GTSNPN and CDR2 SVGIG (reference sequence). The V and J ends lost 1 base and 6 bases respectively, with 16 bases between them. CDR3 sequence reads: CAWSAKYQGTQPQHF. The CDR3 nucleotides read TGTGCCTGGAGTGCAAAGTACCAGGGTACTCAGCCCCAGCATTTT.

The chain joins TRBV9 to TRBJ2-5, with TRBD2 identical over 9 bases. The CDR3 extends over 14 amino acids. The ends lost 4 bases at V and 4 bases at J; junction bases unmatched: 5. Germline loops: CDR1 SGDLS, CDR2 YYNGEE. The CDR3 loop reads CASSPGGGVETQYF. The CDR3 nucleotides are TGTGCCAGCAGCCCAGGCGGGGGGGTAGAGACCCAGTACTTC.

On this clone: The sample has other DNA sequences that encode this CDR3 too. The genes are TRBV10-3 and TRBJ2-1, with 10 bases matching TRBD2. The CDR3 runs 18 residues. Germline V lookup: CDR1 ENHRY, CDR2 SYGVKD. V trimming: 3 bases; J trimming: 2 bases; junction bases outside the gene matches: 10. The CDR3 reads CAISDARSSGGTYNEQFF. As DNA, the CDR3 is TGTGCCATCAGTGACGCCCGATCTAGCGGGGGAACCTACAATGAGCAGTTCTTC.

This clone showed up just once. CDR3 nucleotides: TGTGCCAGCACCCCAACTAGCACAGATACGCAGTATTTT. Amino acids: CASTPTSTDTQYF. The V and J genes are TRBV6-6 and TRBJ2-3, with unresolved D. Trimming left V 7 bases short and J 0 bases short, with 8 bases between. Germline loops: CDR1 MNHNY, CDR2 SVGAGI (reference sequence). This CDR3 region has 13 residues.

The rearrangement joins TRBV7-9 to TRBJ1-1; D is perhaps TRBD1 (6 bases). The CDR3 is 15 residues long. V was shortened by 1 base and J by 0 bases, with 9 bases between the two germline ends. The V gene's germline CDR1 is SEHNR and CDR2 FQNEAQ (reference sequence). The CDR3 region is CASSLGTVMNTEAFF. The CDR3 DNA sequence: TGTGCCAGCAGCTTAGGGACAGTCATGAACACTGAAGCTTTCTTT.

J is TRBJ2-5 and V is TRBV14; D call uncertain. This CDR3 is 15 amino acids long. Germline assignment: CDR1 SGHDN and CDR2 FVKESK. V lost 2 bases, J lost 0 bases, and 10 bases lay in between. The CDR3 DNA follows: TGTGCCAGCAGCCAATATAACGGGTACCAAGAGACCCAGTACTTC. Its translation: CASSQYNGYQETQYF.

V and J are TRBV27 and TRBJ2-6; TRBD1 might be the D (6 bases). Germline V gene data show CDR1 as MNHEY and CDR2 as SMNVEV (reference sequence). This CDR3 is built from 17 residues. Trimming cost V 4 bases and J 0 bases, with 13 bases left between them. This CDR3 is CASSSRTDFSGANVLTF. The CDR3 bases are TGTGCCAGCAGTTCTCGGACAGACTTCTCTGGGGCCAACGTCCTGACTTTC.

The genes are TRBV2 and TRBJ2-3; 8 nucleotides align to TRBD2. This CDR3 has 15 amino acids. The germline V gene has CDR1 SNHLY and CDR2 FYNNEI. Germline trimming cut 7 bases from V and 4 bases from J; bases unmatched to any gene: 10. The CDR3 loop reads CASTGAGRAADTQYF. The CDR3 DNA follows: TGTGCCAGCACTGGGGCCGGGAGGGCCGCAGATACGCAGTATTTT. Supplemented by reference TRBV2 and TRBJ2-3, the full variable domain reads EPEVTQTPSHQVTQMGQEVILRCVPISNHLYFYWYRQILGQKVEFLVSFYNNEISEKSEIFDDQFSVERPDGSNFTLKIRSTKLEDSAMYFCASTGAGRAADTQYFGPGTRLTVL.

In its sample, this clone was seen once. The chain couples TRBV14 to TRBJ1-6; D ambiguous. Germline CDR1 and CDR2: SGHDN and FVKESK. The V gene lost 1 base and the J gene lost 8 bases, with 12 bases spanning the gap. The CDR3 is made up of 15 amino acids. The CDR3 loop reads CASSQAGEKHSPLHF. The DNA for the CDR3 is TGTGCCAGCAGCCAAGCCGGGGAAAAACATTCACCCCTCCACTTT.

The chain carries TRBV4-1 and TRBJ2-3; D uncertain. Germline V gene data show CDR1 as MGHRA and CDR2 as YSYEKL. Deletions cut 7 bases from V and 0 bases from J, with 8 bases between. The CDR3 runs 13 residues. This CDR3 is CASNQTSTDTQYF. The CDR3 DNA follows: TGCGCCAGCAACCAGACTAGCACAGATACGCAGTATTTT.

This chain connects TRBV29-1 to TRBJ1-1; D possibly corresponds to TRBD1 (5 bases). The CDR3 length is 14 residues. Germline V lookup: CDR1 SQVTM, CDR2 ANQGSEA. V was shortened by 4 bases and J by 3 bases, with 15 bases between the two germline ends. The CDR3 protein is CSVGGGFGDTEAFF. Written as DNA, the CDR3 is TGCAGCGTTGGGGGGGGGTTTGGGGACACTGAAGCTTTCTTT. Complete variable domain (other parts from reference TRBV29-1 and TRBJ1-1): SAVISQKPSRDICQRGTSLTIQCQVDSQVTMMFWYRQQPGQSLTLIATANQGSEATYESGFVIDKFPISRPNLTFSTLTVSNMSPEDSSIYLCSVGGGFGDTEAFFGQGTRLTVV.

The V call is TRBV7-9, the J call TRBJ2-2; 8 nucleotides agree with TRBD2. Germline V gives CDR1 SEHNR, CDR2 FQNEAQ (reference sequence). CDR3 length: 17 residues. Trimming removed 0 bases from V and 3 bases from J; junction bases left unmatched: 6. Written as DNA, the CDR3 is TGTGCCAGCAGCTTAGCCCCAGCGGGGGATTACACCGGGGAGCTGTTTTTT. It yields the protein CASSLAPAGDYTGELFF.

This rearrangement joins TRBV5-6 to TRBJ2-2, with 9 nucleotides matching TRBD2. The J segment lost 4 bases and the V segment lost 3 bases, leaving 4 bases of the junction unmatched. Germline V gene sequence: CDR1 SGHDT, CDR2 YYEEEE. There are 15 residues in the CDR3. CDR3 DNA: TGTGCCAGCAGCTCCCTAGCGGGGCCCACCGGGGAGCTGTTTTTT. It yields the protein CASSSLAGPTGELFF.

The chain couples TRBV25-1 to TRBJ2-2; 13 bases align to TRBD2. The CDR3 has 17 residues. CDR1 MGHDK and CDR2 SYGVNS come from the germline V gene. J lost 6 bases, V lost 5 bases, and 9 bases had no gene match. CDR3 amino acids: CASSFRPGLAGSGELFF. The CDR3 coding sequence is TGTGCCAGCAGTTTCAGACCGGGACTAGCGGGGTCCGGGGAGCTGTTTTTT.

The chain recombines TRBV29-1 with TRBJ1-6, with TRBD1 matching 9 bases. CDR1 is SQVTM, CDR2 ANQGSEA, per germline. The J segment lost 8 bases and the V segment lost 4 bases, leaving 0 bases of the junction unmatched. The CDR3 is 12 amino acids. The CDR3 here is CSVGDRDSPLHF. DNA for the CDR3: TGCAGCGTTGGGGACAGGGATTCACCCCTCCACTTT.

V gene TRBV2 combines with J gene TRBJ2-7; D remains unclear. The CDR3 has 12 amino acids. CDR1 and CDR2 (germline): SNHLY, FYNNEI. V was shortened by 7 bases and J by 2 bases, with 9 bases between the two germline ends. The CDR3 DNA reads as TGTGCCAGCAAAGCGACTGCCTACGAGCAGTACTTC. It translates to CASKATAYEQYF.

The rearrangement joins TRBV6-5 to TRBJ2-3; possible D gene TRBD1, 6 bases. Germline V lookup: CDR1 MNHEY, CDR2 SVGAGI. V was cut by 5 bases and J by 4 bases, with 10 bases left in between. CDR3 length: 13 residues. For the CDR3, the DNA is TGTGCCAGCAGTCTCACAGGGTCAGATACGCAGTATTTT. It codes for CASSLTGSDTQYF.

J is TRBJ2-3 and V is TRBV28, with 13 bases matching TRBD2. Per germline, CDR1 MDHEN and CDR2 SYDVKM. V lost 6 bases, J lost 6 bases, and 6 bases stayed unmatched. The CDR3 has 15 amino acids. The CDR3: CASSPRLAGGDTQYF. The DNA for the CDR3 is TGTGCCAGCAGCCCCAGACTAGCGGGAGGTGATACGCAGTATTTT.

The CDR3 region has the DNA TGTGCCAGCAGCGGCTCCCCGACAGCCTCCGAGCAGTACTTC. This codes for CASSGSPTASEQYF. The genes are TRBV5-6 and TRBJ2-7; TRBD1 might be the D (5 bases). V was clipped by 4 bases and J by 6 bases, with 17 bases between them. Germline V gives CDR1 SGHDT, CDR2 YYEEEE. This CDR3 spans 14 amino acids.